This T cell receptor beta chain was identified during a study of T cell changes during pregnancy in multiple sclerosis (dated by TCRdb to the late 2010s). A note on the overall study: In women with multiple sclerosis, the researchers looked at how the T cell repertoire shifted as pregnancy progressed.

Libraries came from the immunoSEQ multiplex PCR assay. TCRdb's version of the immuneACCESS table is confined to in-frame rearrangements and falls short of the full clone set. An unresolved V gene accounts for under half of the shortfall where checked; the remainder is of unknown origin. The sample records about 69,000 clones, about nine tenths of which are singletons. The biggest ten clones account for roughly 1.3% of the sample. Remarks on this clone: Its antigen is unknown. The sample holds no much larger clone one base away, and base qualities are not on file.

The CDR3 starts with the cysteine, ends with the phenylalanine, and has 18 residues. Only the CDR3 DNA stays, 54 bases, in frame from base 1. The trim is 1 base for V and 4 bases for J, with a gap of 22 bases between the germline ends. CDR1 and CDR2 are read off the germline V gene as MGHDK and SYGVNS. The sequenced sample was peripheral blood, obtained in the third trimester of pregnancy. This clonotype originated in a female donor with multiple sclerosis, enrolled in a pregnancy study. The chain is made from TRBV25-1 and TRBJ1-1; the D region possibly corresponds to TRBD1 (5 bases align). The CDR3 in this case is CASSEWGGITLGGTEAFF. At the DNA level, the sequence is TGTGCCAGCAGTGAATGGGGGGGGATCACCCTTGGAGGCACTGAAGCTTTCTTT.